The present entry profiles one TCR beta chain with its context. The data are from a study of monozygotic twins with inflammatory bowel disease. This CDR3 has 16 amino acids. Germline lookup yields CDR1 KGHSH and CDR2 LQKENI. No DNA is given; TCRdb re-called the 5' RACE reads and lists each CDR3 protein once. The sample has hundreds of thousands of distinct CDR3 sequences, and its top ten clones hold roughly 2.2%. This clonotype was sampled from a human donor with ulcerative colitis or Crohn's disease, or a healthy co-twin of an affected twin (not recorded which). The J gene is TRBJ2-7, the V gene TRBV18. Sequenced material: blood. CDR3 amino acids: CASSPPNAASSYEQYF.